Listed below are T cell receptor beta chains from one sample, sequenced in a study of cytomegalovirus exposure and HLA in healthy donors. The repertoire was sequenced with immunoSEQ multiplex PCR; TCRdb's copy has only in-frame clones and lacks some. Among some 150,000 clones listed, 70% to 80% were seen once. Sequenced input: PBMCs. The receptors derive from a male donor in good health and CMV-seronegative. Both conserved end residues are part of each CDR3. D genes are given only for firm matches. Expanded clones get a size class; other rows say once, few or many, or leave the size out.

abundance: -
d_gene: -
j_gene: TRBJ2-7
v_gene: TRBV7-9
CDR3nt: TGTTCCAGCAGCTTAAATCGTGAGCAGTACTTC
CDR3aa: CSSSLNREQYF

abundance: -
d_gene: TRBD1
j_gene: TRBJ2-7
v_gene: TRBV7-2
CDR3nt: TGTGCCAGCAGCTTCGGACAGGGGAACTACGAGCAGTACTTC
CDR3aa: CASSFGQGNYEQYF

abundance: -
d_gene: TRBD2
j_gene: TRBJ2-1
v_gene: TRBV6-6
CDR3nt: TGTGCCAGCTGGACTAGCGGGAGGGCAAGGAATGAGCAGTTCTTC
CDR3aa: CASWTSGRARNEQFF

abundance: -
d_gene: TRBD2
j_gene: TRBJ2-2
v_gene: TRBV7-3
CDR3nt: TGTGCCAGCAGCAGTAGCGGGGGGGTCACCGGGGAGCTGTTTTTT
CDR3aa: CASSSSGGVTGELFF

abundance: -
d_gene: TRBD2
j_gene: TRBJ2-1
v_gene: TRBV19
CDR3nt: TGTGCCAGTAGTAGGGGACTAGCCGGTACCGATGAGCAGTTCTTC
CDR3aa: CASSRGLAGTDEQFF

abundance: -
d_gene: TRBD1
j_gene: TRBJ1-1
v_gene: TRBV27
CDR3nt: TGTGCCAGCAGCCAGGGGGCGGGTAGGTACACTGAAGCTTTCTTT
CDR3aa: CASSQGAGRYTEAFF

abundance: -
d_gene: TRBD2
j_gene: TRBJ2-5
v_gene: TRBV11-2
CDR3nt: TGTGCCAGCAGCCCTAGCGGGGGGGCCCCGGAGACCCAGTACTTC
CDR3aa: CASSPSGGAPETQYF

abundance: -
d_gene: TRBD2
j_gene: TRBJ2-5
v_gene: TRBV28
CDR3nt: TGTGCCAGCAGTTTCAGCGGGGTAGCTGGGGAGACCCAGTACTTC
CDR3aa: CASSFSGVAGETQYF

abundance: few
d_gene: -
j_gene: TRBJ2-1
v_gene: TRBV7-9
CDR3nt: TGTGCCAGCAGCTTAGATCCTAGTAAGAATGAGCAGTTCTTC
CDR3aa: CASSLDPSKNEQFF

abundance: -
d_gene: -
j_gene: TRBJ1-4
v_gene: TRBV5-4
CDR3nt: TGTGCCAGCAGCAGCACAGGGCTAGCTAATGAAAAACTGTTTTTT
CDR3aa: CASSSTGLANEKLFF

abundance: -
d_gene: -
j_gene: TRBJ1-4
v_gene: TRBV18
CDR3nt: TGTGCCAGCTCACCGCAGGACAGCCTTCTTAATGAAAAACTGTTTTTT
CDR3aa: CASSPQDSLLNEKLFF

abundance: once
d_gene: TRBD2
j_gene: TRBJ2-3
v_gene: TRBV6-6
CDR3nt: TGTGCCAGCAGAACCGGGACTAGTGGCACAGATACGCAGTATTTT
CDR3aa: CASRTGTSGTDTQYF

abundance: once
d_gene: TRBD1
j_gene: TRBJ1-1
v_gene: TRBV5-1
CDR3nt: TGCGCCAGCAGCTTGGGGTCGACAGGGGGGAACACTGAAGCTTTCTTT
CDR3aa: CASSLGSTGGNTEAFF